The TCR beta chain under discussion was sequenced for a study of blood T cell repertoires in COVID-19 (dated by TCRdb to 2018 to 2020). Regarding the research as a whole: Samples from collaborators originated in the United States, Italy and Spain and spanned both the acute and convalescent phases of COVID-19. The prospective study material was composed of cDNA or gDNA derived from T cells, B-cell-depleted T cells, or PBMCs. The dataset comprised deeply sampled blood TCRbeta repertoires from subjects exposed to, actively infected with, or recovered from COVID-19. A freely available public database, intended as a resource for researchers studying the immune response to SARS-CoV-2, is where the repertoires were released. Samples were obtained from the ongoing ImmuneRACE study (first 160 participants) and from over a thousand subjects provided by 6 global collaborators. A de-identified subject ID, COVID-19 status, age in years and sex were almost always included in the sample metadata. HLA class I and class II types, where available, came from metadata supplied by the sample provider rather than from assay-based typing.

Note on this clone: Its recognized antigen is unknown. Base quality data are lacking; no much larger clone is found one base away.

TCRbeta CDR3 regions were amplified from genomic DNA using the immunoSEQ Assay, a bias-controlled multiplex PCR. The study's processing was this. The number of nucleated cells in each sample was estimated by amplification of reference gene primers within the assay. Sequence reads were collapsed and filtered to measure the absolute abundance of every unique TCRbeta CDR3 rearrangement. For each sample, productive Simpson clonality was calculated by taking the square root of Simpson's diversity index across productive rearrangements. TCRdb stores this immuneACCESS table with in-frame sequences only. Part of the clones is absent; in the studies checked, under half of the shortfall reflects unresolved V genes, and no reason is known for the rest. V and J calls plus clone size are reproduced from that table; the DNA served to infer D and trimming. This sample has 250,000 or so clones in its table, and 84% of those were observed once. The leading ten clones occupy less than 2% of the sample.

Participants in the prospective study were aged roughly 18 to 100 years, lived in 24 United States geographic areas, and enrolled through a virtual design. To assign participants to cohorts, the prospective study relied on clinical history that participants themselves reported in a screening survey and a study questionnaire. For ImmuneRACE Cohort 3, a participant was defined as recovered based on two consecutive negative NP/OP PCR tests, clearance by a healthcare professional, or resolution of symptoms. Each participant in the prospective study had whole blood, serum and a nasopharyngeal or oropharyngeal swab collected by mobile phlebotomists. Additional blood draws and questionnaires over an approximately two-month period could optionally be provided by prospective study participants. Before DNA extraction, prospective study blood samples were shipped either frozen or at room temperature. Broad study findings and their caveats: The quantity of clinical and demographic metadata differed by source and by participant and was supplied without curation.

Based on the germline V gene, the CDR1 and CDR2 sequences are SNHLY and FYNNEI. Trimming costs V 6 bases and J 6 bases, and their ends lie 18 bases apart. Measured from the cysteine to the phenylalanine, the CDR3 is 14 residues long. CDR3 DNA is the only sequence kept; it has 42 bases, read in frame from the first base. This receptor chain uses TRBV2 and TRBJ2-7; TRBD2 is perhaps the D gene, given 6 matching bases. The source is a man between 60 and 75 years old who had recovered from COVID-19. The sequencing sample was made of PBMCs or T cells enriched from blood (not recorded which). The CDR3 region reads CASRSTTGVGEQYF. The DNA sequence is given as TGTGCCAGCAGATCCACAACGGGGGTTGGCGAGCAGTACTTC.